Shown below are 29 T cell receptor beta chains from a single sample sequenced in a study of blood T cell repertoires in COVID-19. The protocol was immunoSEQ multiplex PCR, while the TCRdb copy is restricted to in-frame clones and leaves out a portion. The top ten hold 4% to 6% of the sample, which has approximately 190,000 clones, 70% to 90% seen once. The sequencing input was peripheral blood. The source is a woman aged 70 to 79 with active or convalescent COVID-19.

The J gene is TRBJ2-2, the V gene TRBV11-3; D perhaps matches TRBD1 (5 bases). V lost 3 bases and J lost 3, with 5 bases in between. Germline loops: CDR1 SGHNT, CDR2 YENEEA. This CDR3 is built from 13 residues. For the CDR3, the DNA is TGTGCCAGCAGCTTCAGGGACACCGGGGAGCTGTTTTTT. Protein product: CASSFRDTGELFF.

The chain employs TRBV11-2 and TRBJ1-5; D is possibly TRBD1 (6 bases). Trimming took 0 bases from V and 9 from J, leaving 9 bases between them. Per germline, CDR1 SGHAT and CDR2 FQNNGV. The CDR3 is 13 residues long. CDR3 DNA sequence: TGTGCCAGCAGCTTAGAGGGGGCTCGGCCCCAGCATTTT. It translates to CASSLEGARPQHF.

The chain carries TRBV11-2 and TRBJ1-6; D is unresolved. CDR3 length: 12 amino acids. Germline-derived CDR1 and CDR2 are SGHAT and FQNNGV. V was pared by 5 bases and J by 10 bases, with 9 bases between. The CDR3 loop is CASSDGSSPLHF. The CDR3, as DNA: TGTGCCAGCAGCGACGGGAGCTCACCCCTCCACTTT.

This rearrangement joins TRBV7-2 to TRBJ2-1; 10 bases align to TRBD2. The germline gives CDR1 SGHTA, CDR2 FQGNSA. CDR3 size: 17 residues. V dropped 2 bases and J dropped 6; count of bases not matched to a gene: 10. Here the CDR3 reads CASSLFSATSGFNEQFF. The CDR3 nucleotides are TGTGCCAGCAGCTTATTTTCGGCGACTAGCGGGTTCAATGAGCAGTTCTTC.

The chain employs TRBV7-9 and TRBJ1-5, with 7 bases matching TRBD1. Losses at the gene ends were 5 bases for V and 8 bases for J; bases not matched to a gene: 18. This CDR3 has 17 amino acids. Germline loops: CDR1 SEHNR, CDR2 FQNEAQ (reference sequence). CDR3 protein: CASSEKGAGSREEPQHF. In nucleotides, the CDR3 is TGTGCCAGCAGCGAGAAGGGGGCGGGGAGTCGAGAGGAGCCCCAGCATTTT.

The rearrangement joins TRBV5-1 to TRBJ2-7; 7 positions match TRBD2. The CDR3 runs to 15 residues. CDR1 is SGHRS and CDR2 is YFSETQ in the germline V gene. J lost 2 bases, V lost 0 bases, and 5 bases had no gene match. The CDR3 coding sequence is TGCGCCAGCAGCTTGGATCTAGCGGCGACCTACGAGCAGTACTTC. Protein product: CASSLDLAATYEQYF. The whole variable domain, filled in from reference TRBV5-1 and TRBJ2-7, reads KAGVTQTPRYLIKTRGQQVTLSCSPISGHRSVSWYQQTPGQGLQFLFEYFSETQRNKGNFPGRFSGRQFSNSRSEMNVSTLELGDSALYLCASSLDLAATYEQYFGPGTRLTVT.

The V gene is TRBV12-3 or TRBV12-4, the J gene TRBJ1-2, with 7 bases lining up with TRBD1. Germline trimming cut 6 bases from V and 3 bases from J; bases unmatched to any gene: 4. This CDR3 is built from 13 residues. CDR3 in amino acids: CASSPGQHYGYTF. The CDR3 DNA follows: TGTGCCAGCAGCCCGGGACAGCACTATGGCTACACCTTC.

The V and J genes are TRBV3-1 (or the pseudogene TRBV3-2) and TRBJ2-5, with unresolved D. Deletions cut 2 bases from V and 2 bases from J, with 15 bases between. The V gene's germline CDR1 is LGHDT and CDR2 YNNKEL (reference sequence). The CDR3 is made up of 16 amino acids. The CDR3 DNA reads TGTGCCAGCAGCCAAAGGAACCGGTTACTACAAGAGACCCAGTACTTC. Its translation is CASSQRNRLLQETQYF.

A single count supports this clone. The rearrangement joins TRBV18 to TRBJ2-3, with 9 nucleotides matching TRBD2. V lost 3 bases, J lost 0 bases, and 7 bases stayed unmatched. The CDR3 is 17 residues long. Germline V CDR1 and CDR2: KGHSH, LQKENI. The CDR3 is CASSPGLAGPSTDTQYF. CDR3 DNA sequence: TGTGCCAGCTCACCTGGCCTAGCGGGGCCGAGCACAGATACGCAGTATTTT. The full variable domain, with the rest looked up from reference TRBV18 and TRBJ2-3, is NAGVMQNPRHLVRRRGQEARLRCSPMKGHSHVYWYRQLPEEGLKFMVYLQKENIIDESGMPKERFSAEFPKEGPSILRIQQVVRGDSAAYFCASSPGLAGPSTDTQYFGPGTRLTVL.

This clone was detected ten times or more. The chain employs TRBV4-1 and TRBJ2-7; 7 bases align to TRBD1. Germline assignment: CDR1 MGHRA and CDR2 YSYEKL. The ends lost 0 bases at V and 6 bases at J; junction bases unmatched: 5. CDR3 length equals 14 residues. The CDR3 loop is CASSQDPYRGEQYF. CDR3 bases: TGCGCCAGCAGCCAAGATCCCTACAGGGGCGAGCAGTACTTC.

The rearrangement joins TRBV5-3 to TRBJ1-4; TRBD1 aligns across 7 bases. TRBV5-3 is recorded as an ORF, its role being uncertain. The CDR3 is made up of 17 amino acids. The J segment lost 0 bases and the V segment lost 3 bases, leaving 8 bases of the junction unmatched. The CDR3 protein is CARSCQRGPATNEKLFF. In DNA, the CDR3 is TGTGCCAGAAGCTGTCAGAGGGGGCCTGCAACTAATGAAAAACTGTTTTTT.

This sequence joins TRBV24-1 and TRBJ2-1; 7 bases match TRBD2. In germline, CDR1 is KGHDR, CDR2 SFDVKD. Unmatched junction bases numbered 10, after V lost 9 bases and J lost 9 bases. This CDR3 contains 13 residues. The CDR3 region is CATAGLKGIEQFF. DNA of the CDR3: TGTGCCACCGCGGGACTAAAGGGCATTGAGCAGTTCTTC.

This clone was detected only a few times. V usage is TRBV3-1 (or the pseudogene TRBV3-2) and J usage is TRBJ1-1, with 8 nucleotides matching TRBD1. There are 13 residues in the CDR3. With V trimmed by 8 bases and J by 5 bases, 7 bases remained unmatched. Germline CDR1 and CDR2: LGHDT and YNNKEL (reference sequence). The CDR3 here is CASDRGSGTEAFF. CDR3 nucleotides: TGTGCCAGCGACAGGGGATCGGGGACTGAAGCTTTCTTT.

The chain uses TRBV27 and TRBJ2-6; D is undetermined. Trimming pared 3 bases from V and 0 bases from J, leaving 9 bases between. Germline loops: CDR1 MNHEY, CDR2 SMNVEV (reference sequence). The CDR3 totals 16 residues. The CDR3 nucleotides read TGTGCCAGCAGTTTTTCCCTAAACTCTGGGGCCAACGTCCTGACTTTC. As protein: CASSFSLNSGANVLTF.

The V gene is TRBV3-1 (or the pseudogene TRBV3-2), the J gene TRBJ2-7, with 9 bases identical to TRBD2. Germline V CDR1 and CDR2: LGHDT, YNNKEL (reference sequence). Germline trimming cut 7 bases from V and 2 bases from J; bases unmatched to any gene: 6. The CDR3 contains 14 residues. CDR3 coding DNA: TGTGCCAGCACCTCGACTAGCGGCCCCTACGAGCAGTACTTC. This codes for CASTSTSGPYEQYF.

The chain uses TRBV5-1 and TRBJ2-3, with D perhaps TRBD2 (6 bases). This CDR3 spans 15 amino acids. V was pared by 5 bases and J by 2 bases, with 15 bases between. Germline values: CDR1 SGHRS, CDR2 YFSETQ. For the CDR3, the DNA is TGCGCCAGCAGTCGGAGCGGGCCTCTCACAGATACGCAGTATTTT. Amino acids: CASSRSGPLTDTQYF.

A few counts support this clone. J is TRBJ1-6 and V is TRBV9; a possible D gene is TRBD1 (5 bases). The germline gives CDR1 SGDLS, CDR2 YYNGEE. This CDR3 is 14 amino acids long. V was clipped by 3 bases and J by 5 bases, with 9 bases between them. The CDR3 loop is CASSEGLHNSPLHF. The DNA for the CDR3 is TGTGCCAGCAGCGAGGGGCTTCATAATTCACCCCTCCACTTT.

The chain recombines TRBV7-6 with TRBJ2-7; TRBD1 matches at 11 bases. The ends lost 4 bases at V and 6 bases at J; junction bases unmatched: 11. Germline V gene sequence: CDR1 SGHVS, CDR2 FNYEAQ. The CDR3 is 16 amino acids. For the CDR3, the DNA is TGTGCCAGCAGCTCTAATATCCGGACAGGGGGCCTCGAGCAGTACTTC. Encoded protein: CASSSNIRTGGLEQYF.

The J gene is TRBJ1-6, the V gene TRBV3-1 (or the pseudogene TRBV3-2); unclear D gene. V was clipped by 1 base and J by 13 bases, with 14 bases between them. The CDR3 covers 14 residues. CDR1 and CDR2 (germline): LGHDT, YNNKEL (reference sequence). The CDR3 sequence: CASSQVGPIMPLHF. The CDR3 DNA reads TGTGCCAGCAGCCAAGTTGGGCCCATCATGCCCCTCCACTTT.

V and J are TRBV18 and TRBJ1-3; D might be TRBD1 (5 bases). Trimming cost V 3 bases and J 3 bases, with 12 bases left between them. Germline V gene lookup returns CDR1 KGHSH and CDR2 LQKENI. The CDR3 sequence is 15 residues long. Here the CDR3 DNA reads TGTGCCAGCTCACCTCCCGGACAAGTTGGAAACACCATATATTTT. This sequence encodes CASSPPGQVGNTIYF.

As regards this clone: One end of the junction is discordant with germline, which a read error may explain. This chain uses TRBV7-2 with TRBJ1-1, with a possible D match to TRBD1 (6 bases). The germline V gene has CDR1 SGHTA and CDR2 FQGNSA. The CDR3 consists of 14 residues. The CDR3 sequence is CASRLGGGAAEAFF. As DNA, the CDR3 is TGTGCCAGCAGATTAGGAGGGGGGGCGGCTGAAGCTTTCTTT.

CDR3 DNA sequence: TGTGCCAGCAGCCTAAAAATCCCGTCCTACAATGAGCAGTTCTTC. This translates into CASSLKIPSYNEQFF. The rearrangement links TRBV5-4 to TRBJ2-1; D call uncertain. V was trimmed by 4 bases and J by 1 base, leaving 12 bases between them. The CDR3 length is 15 residues. The germline gives CDR1 SGHNT, CDR2 YYREEE (reference sequence).

In its sample, this clone was seen a few times. This chain connects TRBV11-2 to TRBJ2-1; 9 positions match TRBD2. This CDR3 is built from 15 residues. Germline V CDR1 and CDR2: SGHAT, FQNNGV. The junction had 1 base not matched to a gene; V was cut back by 2 bases and J by 2 bases. The CDR3 spells CASSLRLAAYNEQFF. The CDR3 coding sequence is TGTGCCAGCAGCTTAAGACTAGCGGCCTACAATGAGCAGTTCTTC. Combining the CDR3 with reference TRBV11-2 and TRBJ2-1 gives the whole variable domain EAGVAQSPRYKIIEKRQSVAFWCNPISGHATLYWYQQILGQGPKLLIQFQNNGVVDDSQLPKDRFSAERLKGVDSTLKIQPAKLEDSAVYLCASSLRLAAYNEQFFGPGTRLTVL.

This clone was seen a single time. This chain connects TRBV27 to TRBJ2-3; 7 bases fit TRBD2. Germline CDR1 is MNHEY and CDR2 is SMNVEV (reference sequence). CDR3 length equals 16 residues. Germline trimming cut 2 bases from V and 0 bases from J; bases unmatched to any gene: 5. This CDR3 reads CASSLATSLSTDTQYF. The CDR3 nucleotides read TGTGCCAGCAGTTTAGCGACTAGCCTGAGCACAGATACGCAGTATTTT.

The rearrangement uses TRBV9 and TRBJ1-1, with D unresolved. V was cut by 1 base and J by 0 bases, with 7 bases left in between. CDR1 is SGDLS and CDR2 is YYNGEE in the germline V gene. The CDR3 length is 14 residues. Here the CDR3 DNA reads TGTGCCAGCAGCGTAACAGCGGTGAACACTGAAGCTTTCTTT. It yields the protein CASSVTAVNTEAFF.

This clone has just one count. The chain employs TRBV5-1 and TRBJ2-5; 9 bases fit TRBD2. The CDR3 extends over 19 amino acids. The V gene's germline CDR1 is SGHRS and CDR2 YFSETQ. V shed 4 bases and J 0 bases; nucleotides not matched to a gene: 16. CDR3 bases: TGCGCCAGCAGCCCGAGGAGTAGCGGGAGTGGCGGGTACCAAGAGACCCAGTACTTC. This gives the protein CASSPRSSGSGGYQETQYF.

This clone was observed once. The V gene is TRBV27, the J gene TRBJ2-4; TRBD2 matches 8 bases. Germline CDR1 MNHEY, CDR2 SMNVEV (reference sequence). The CDR3 contains 13 residues. The ends lost 2 bases at V and 7 bases at J; junction bases unmatched: 1. In DNA, the CDR3 is TGTGCCAGCAGTTTACGGGAGGGGAACATTCAGTACTTC. Translated: CASSLREGNIQYF.

V and J are TRBV29-1 and TRBJ2-4; D gene unclear. V gave up 0 bases and J gave up 13 bases, with 10 bases separating them. CDR1 and CDR2 (germline): SQVTM, ANQGSEA. CDR3 size: 11 residues. In nucleotides, the CDR3 is TGCAGCGTTGAAGATCGGAGCAGCCAGTACTTC. It is translated as CSVEDRSSQYF.

This clone came up a few times. The chain carries TRBV6-4 and TRBJ1-6; 8 bases agree with TRBD1. The V segment lost 0 bases and the J segment 9 bases; nucleotides outside the gene matches: 4. Germline loops: CDR1 MRHNA, CDR2 SNTAGT. The CDR3 runs 15 residues. The CDR3 sequence: CASSDSRTGGSPLHF. For the CDR3, the DNA is TGTGCCAGCAGTGACTCGAGAACAGGGGGTTCACCCCTCCACTTT.